These 27 T cell receptor beta chains originate from one sample sequenced in a study of regulatory T cells in long-lasting Graves disease (dated by TCRdb to the early 2020s). In light of the paper, this sample's time point label describes: newly diagnosed GD, antithyroid drugs for less than 3 months. For both TCR sequencing and RNA sequencing, RNA was extracted from PBMCs in TRIzol. The receptor library was made with multiplex PCR. Sequencing was performed on an Illumina HiSeq 4000. iRepertoire HTBI primers and Arm-PCR amplification of CDR3 regions were used to construct TCR beta libraries. Using fastp at Q25 and MiXCR, TCRdb reprocessed the public reads and kept productive beta chains. Each record represents a unique CDR3 protein, reported with the most common genes and DNA among its rows. The sample table contains about 520,000 distinct CDR3 sequences; only one count was recorded for approximately 12% of them. Roughly 8.9% of the sample rests with the top ten.

These data were likewise used in another study, on T cells in Graves' hyperthyroidism and ophthalmopathy.

Here the sequenced sample was peripheral blood mononuclear cells (PBMCs), taken at new diagnosis, from a patient treated with antithyroid drugs. The source of these receptors is a woman aged 25 to 45 with Graves disease. Donor details come from another sample of the same person, matched by shared clones.

The sample holds many counts of this clonotype. The chain has TRBV19 and TRBJ2-7, with 11 bases aligning to TRBD2. Trimming removed 5 bases from V and 0 bases from J; junction bases left unmatched: 12. CDR1 LNHDA and CDR2 SQIVND come from the germline V gene (reference sequence). CDR3 size: 18 residues. The CDR3: CASSLNPGLAASSYEQYF. The CDR3 nucleotides are TGTGCCAGTAGTCTCAACCCGGGACTAGCGGCTAGCTCCTACGAGCAGTACTTC. The variable domain in full, completed from reference TRBV19 and TRBJ2-7, reads DGGITQSPKYLFRKEGQNVTLSCEQNLNHDAMYWYRQDPGQGLRLIYYSQIVNDFQKGDIAEGYSVSREKKESFPLTVTSAQKNPTAFYLCASSLNPGLAASSYEQYFGPGTRLTVT.

In this sample, this clonotype turned up a few times. This chain connects TRBV25-1 to TRBJ1-2, with 8 bases matching TRBD1. The CDR3 has 15 residues. The germline V gene has CDR1 MGHDK and CDR2 SYGVNS. Losses at the gene ends were 3 bases for V and 4 bases for J; bases not matched to a gene: 7. The CDR3 nucleotides read TGTGCCAGCAGTGACTTGGCAGGGGGCTTCTATGGCTACACCTTC. Protein product: CASSDLAGGFYGYTF.

This clonotype was seen many times. The chain recombines TRBV11-2 with TRBJ2-5; a possible D gene is TRBD2 (6 bases). The CDR3 extends over 14 amino acids. Looked up from germline, CDR1 is SGHAT and CDR2 is FQNNGV. V shed 1 base and J shed 4 bases, with 10 bases lying between them. The DNA for the CDR3 is TGTGCCAGCAGCTTAGGACTAGTTCCAGAGACCCAGTACTTC. Translating it yields CASSLGLVPETQYF.

This clonotype was counted at least ten times. The chain links TRBV9 to TRBJ2-7; 9 bases line up with TRBD1. The junction had 5 bases not matched to a gene; V was cut back by 5 bases and J by 5 bases. The CDR3 sequence is 13 residues long. In germline, CDR1 is SGDLS, CDR2 YYNGEE. The CDR3 DNA is TGTGCCAGCAGTCCGGGACAGGGCAACGAGCAGTACTTC. Encoded protein: CASSPGQGNEQYF.

This clonotype was recorded many times. The chain employs TRBV6-5 and TRBJ1-1, with 7 bases aligning to TRBD1. The junction had 6 bases not matched to a gene; V was cut back by 0 bases and J by 5 bases. The CDR3 extends over 15 amino acids. The V gene's germline CDR1 is MNHEY and CDR2 SVGAGI. CDR3 residues: CASSYSQGVETEAFF. DNA of the CDR3: TGTGCCAGCAGTTACTCGCAGGGGGTAGAGACTGAAGCTTTCTTT.

This chain joins TRBV2 and TRBJ1-5; a possible D gene is TRBD1 (5 bases). The CDR3 runs to 13 residues. Germline CDR1 SNHLY, CDR2 FYNNEI. Trimming cost V 10 bases and J 6 bases, with 16 bases left between them. The CDR3 region has the DNA TGTGCCATCAGAGGGAAGGGGAGTCAGCCCCAGCATTTT. As protein: CAIRGKGSQPQHF.

In its sample, this clonotype was seen many times. This chain uses TRBV19 with TRBJ2-1, with D perhaps TRBD1 (5 bases). The germline CDR1 and CDR2 sequences are LNHDA and SQIVND (reference sequence). The V end was cut by 1 base, the J end by 2 bases, with 12 bases between. There are 16 residues in the CDR3. The CDR3 sequence is CASSIVGASPYNEQFF. The CDR3 DNA reads as TGTGCCAGTAGTATAGTAGGGGCAAGCCCCTACAATGAGCAGTTCTTC.

On this clonotype itself: A much larger clone lies one base from this, so it may be a read error. The chain joins TRBV3-1 to TRBJ2-7; D is possibly TRBD1 or TRBD2 (5 bases each). V dropped 0 bases and J dropped 4 bases, with 13 bases sitting between them. Germline V gene sequence: CDR1 LGHDT, CDR2 YNNKEL (reference sequence). CDR3 length: 15 amino acids. The CDR3 sequence is CASSQDRAREYEQYF. The CDR3, as DNA: TGTGCCAGCAGCCAAGATCGGGCCAGGGAGTACGAGCAGTACTTC.

This clonotype has only a few counts. Here the CDR3 DNA reads TGTGCCAGCGCCGGGACTAGCGGGAACGAGCAGTACTTC. Encoded protein: CASAGTSGNEQYF. J is TRBJ2-7 and V is TRBV18; the match to TRBD2 covers 13 bases. This CDR3 contains 13 residues. V lost 8 bases to trimming and J lost 5 bases; unmatched junction nucleotides: 3. Germline CDR1 and CDR2: KGHSH and LQKENI.

This chain uses TRBV2 with TRBJ2-1; the D gene is possibly TRBD2 (5 bases). V was clipped by 6 bases and J by 7 bases, with 16 bases between them. Per germline, CDR1 SNHLY and CDR2 FYNNEI. The CDR3 is made up of 14 amino acids. CDR3 nucleotide sequence: TGTGCCAGCAGCCCCATCTTACGGGATAATGAGCAGTTCTTC. This translates into CASSPILRDNEQFF.

The table lists this clonotype with a few counts. The chain employs TRBV19 and TRBJ2-1; no clear D. This CDR3 has 13 residues. Germline V CDR1 and CDR2: LNHDA, SQIVND (reference sequence). The V gene lost 8 bases and the J gene lost 12 bases, with 20 bases spanning the gap. The CDR3 here is CASSGSANVLQFF. The CDR3 DNA sequence: TGTGCCAGTTCAGGCTCTGCCAACGTTTTGCAGTTCTTC.

This clonotype has at least ten counts. The CDR3 loop reads CASSAGQGRNQPQHF. CDR3 DNA sequence: TGTGCCAGCAGCGCAGGACAGGGAAGGAATCAGCCCCAGCATTTT. The chain couples TRBV9 to TRBJ1-5, with TRBD1 matching over 8 bases. With V trimmed by 3 bases and J by 4 bases, 6 bases remained unmatched. This CDR3 is 15 amino acids long. Germline CDR1 SGDLS, CDR2 YYNGEE.

This clonotype appeared a few times. The chain combines TRBV29-1 with TRBJ2-3; D ambiguous. Looked up from germline, CDR1 is SQVTM and CDR2 is ANQGSEA. This CDR3 is built from 10 residues. V gave up 7 bases and J gave up 7 bases, with 9 bases separating them. The CDR3 DNA is TGCAGCGCTTCGAAAAATACGCAGTATTTT. It codes for CSASKNTQYF.

As for this clonotype: A clone one base away is much larger, so this may be a read error. The V gene is TRBV2, the J gene TRBJ1-1; 8 bases match TRBD1. Germline V gives CDR1 SNHLY, CDR2 FYNNEI. Germline trimming cut 5 bases from V and 6 bases from J; bases unmatched to any gene: 2. The CDR3 is made up of 12 amino acids. CDR3: CASSLDRAEAFF. Here the CDR3 DNA reads TGTGCCAGCAGTTTGGACAGGGCTGAAGCTTTCTTT.

This clonotype was seen many times. This rearrangement joins TRBV12-3 or TRBV12-4 to TRBJ1-5, with 9 bases lining up with TRBD1. J gave up 5 bases and V 5 bases, and 10 bases lay outside the gene matches. This CDR3 contains 16 residues. The CDR3 reads CASSPQGALADQPQHF. The CDR3 DNA reads as TGTGCCAGCAGTCCACAGGGGGCCCTGGCGGATCAGCCCCAGCATTTT.

V usage is TRBV5-1 and J usage is TRBJ1-1; the D is unclear. CDR3 size: 17 residues. Trimming removed 0 bases from V and 0 bases from J, with 15 bases in between. Germline-derived CDR1 and CDR2 are SGHRS and YFSETQ. The chain's CDR3 is CASSLGHRTRMNTEAFF. In DNA form, the CDR3 reads TGCGCCAGCAGCTTGGGGCATAGAACGCGGATGAACACTGAAGCTTTCTTT.

V and J are TRBV11-2 and TRBJ2-7; no reliable D call. Deletions cut 1 base from V and 6 bases from J, with 10 bases between. The CDR3 is 13 residues long. Germline values: CDR1 SGHAT, CDR2 FQNNGV. The CDR3, as DNA: TGTGCCAGCAGCTTAGTGACAACCGTCGAGCAGTACTTC. It is translated as CASSLVTTVEQYF.

In this sample, this clonotype turned up many times. The V call is TRBV11-3, the J call TRBJ2-7; D ambiguous. This CDR3 is built from 15 residues. The germline V gene has CDR1 SGHNT and CDR2 YENEEA. V lost 5 bases and J lost 3, with 17 bases in between. CDR3 sequence: CASSLMGIRNYEQYF. The CDR3 region has the DNA TGTGCCAGCAGCCTGATGGGTATTCGGAACTACGAGCAGTACTTC.

The table lists this clonotype with many counts. A much larger clonotype is one base distant, so this may be a read error. The genes are TRBV12-3 or TRBV12-4 and TRBJ2-1, with D tentatively TRBD2 (5 bases). V dropped 3 bases and J dropped 0 bases, with 9 bases sitting between them. The CDR3 runs to 15 residues. CDR3: CASSFSVSSYNEQFF. DNA for the CDR3: TGTGCCAGCAGTTTTAGCGTGAGCTCCTACAATGAGCAGTTCTTC.

The chain joins TRBV7-8 to TRBJ2-2, with 13 bases identical to TRBD2. V shed 2 bases, J shed 8 bases, and the junction held 8 bases outside the gene matches. Germline V gene data show CDR1 as SGHVS and CDR2 as FQNEAQ. The CDR3 extends over 17 amino acids. The CDR3 DNA reads as TGTGCCAGCAGCTTAAGACTAGCGGGAGGTTCCTCTGGGGAGCTGTTTTTT. It codes for CASSLRLAGGSSGELFF.

The chain uses TRBV5-5 and TRBJ1-3, with unresolved D. Trimming removed 2 bases at V and 1 base at J, with 16 bases between. Germline V gene data show CDR1 as SGHKS and CDR2 as YYEKEE (reference sequence). The CDR3 consists of 17 residues. The CDR3 region has the DNA TGTGCCAGCAGCTTAGAGACGGGGTTTAGTTCTGGAAACACCATATATTTT. Translating gives CASSLETGFSSGNTIYF.

The sample holds many counts of this clonotype. V gene TRBV2 combines with J gene TRBJ1-1; no firm D call. This CDR3 has 14 amino acids. V was pared by 3 bases and J by 0 bases, with 8 bases between. CDR1 and CDR2 from the germline V gene are SNHLY and FYNNEI. CDR3 DNA: TGTGCCAGCAGTGAGGAGGCGCTGAACACTGAAGCTTTCTTT. This sequence encodes CASSEEALNTEAFF.

The chain carries TRBV9 and TRBJ1-2; D is uncertain. Trimming stripped 3 bases from V and 5 bases from J, with 14 bases between. CDR1 and CDR2 (germline): SGDLS, YYNGEE. The CDR3 spans 14 residues. CDR3 sequence (DNA): TGTGCCAGCAGCGCCCCGTCCCGTGTGTATGGCTACACCTTC. Its protein product is CASSAPSRVYGYTF.

This clonotype appeared many times. This sequence joins TRBV6-5 and TRBJ1-1; D not resolved. Trimming shortened V by 1 base and J by 0 bases, and 9 bases separated the two germline ends. Germline V gene sequence: CDR1 MNHEY, CDR2 SVGAGI. The CDR3 is 15 residues long. CDR3 coding DNA: TGTGCCAGCAGTTACTTTGGACTCATGAACACTGAAGCTTTCTTT. Translation: CASSYFGLMNTEAFF.

This clonotype was detected ten times or more. The chain employs TRBV14 and TRBJ2-1; D not resolved. Germline loops: CDR1 SGHDN, CDR2 FVKESK. The V end lost 0 bases, the J end lost 8 bases, and 29 bases lay between the germline ends. The CDR3 contains 20 residues. CDR3 nucleotide sequence: TGTGCCAGCAGCCAAGAACAGTTAGCAAGTCACGTCTCAAAGGTCGATGAGCAGTTCTTC. It translates to CASSQEQLASHVSKVDEQFF. Full variable domain (outside the CDR3, taken from reference TRBV14 and TRBJ2-1): EAGVTQFPSHSVIEKGQTVTLRCDPISGHDNLYWYRRVMGKEIKFLLHFVKESKQDESGMPNNRFLAERTGGTYSTLKVQPAELEDSGVYFCASSQEQLASHVSKVDEQFFGPGTRLTVL.

This clonotype has at least ten counts. The rearrangement joins TRBV11-3 to TRBJ1-6; a weak D match, TRBD1 (5 bases). The CDR3 sequence is 18 residues long. Trimming stripped 1 base from V and 2 bases from J, with 15 bases between. Germline V gene data show CDR1 as SGHNT and CDR2 as YENEEA. The CDR3 protein is CASSLGTGSYTYNSPLHF. For the CDR3, the DNA is TGTGCCAGCAGCTTAGGTACAGGAAGCTATACCTATAATTCACCCCTCCACTTT.

This clonotype appeared many times. The J gene is TRBJ1-3, the V gene TRBV3-1; no clear D. Germline CDR1 LGHDT, CDR2 YNNKEL (reference sequence). CDR3 size: 14 residues. V shed 1 base and J shed 8 bases, with 12 bases lying between them. The CDR3 nucleotides are TGTGCCAGCAGCCAAGCCTGGGTCGGCCACACCATATATTTT. It is translated as CASSQAWVGHTIYF.